This T cell receptor (beta chain) was sequenced for a study of Graves' ophthalmopathy and Graves' hyperthyroidism. Amplification targeted the TCR beta CDR3 regions, with RNA transcripts as the source material. The first-round RT-PCR employed HTBI primers together with the Qiagen OneStep RT-PCR kit. A multiplex PCR was then performed as the second round. Using its own MiXCR run on the multiplex PCR reads, TCRdb lists one record per CDR3 protein. This repertoire shows about 380,000 distinct CDR3 sequences, roughly 15% found once; its top ten account for approximately 7%. This CDR3 region has 14 residues. The germline V and J ends were trimmed by 1 base and 4 bases, with 10 bases remaining between them. The germline gives CDR1 SGHAT, CDR2 FQNNGV. Many counts were recorded for this clonotype.

The rearrangement links TRBV11-2 to TRBJ1-1; D is undetermined. Sequenced: peripheral blood. This TCR was recovered from a woman aged 18-29 years with stable Graves' hyperthyroidism. DNA for the CDR3: TGTGCCAGCAGCTTAGTTCCATGGGGCACTGAAGCTTTCTTT. It specifies CASSLVPWGTEAFF.